This T cell receptor beta chain was recorded in a study of tumor-infiltrating lymphocytes in primary liver carcinoma. The ends were cut back, 7 bases at V and 5 bases at J, with 18 bases in the middle. The CDR3 spans 15 residues. The V gene's germline CDR1 is LNHDA and CDR2 SQIVND (reference sequence). Investigators took RNA and DNA out together from about 21-30 mg of unsorted bulk tissue. Starting material of 400 to 600 ng total RNA yielded TCR beta cDNA via a constant-region primer. Construction of TCR beta libraries relied on three successive nested multiplex PCR rounds employing slightly modified ARM-PCR. With TRBV1-TRBV30 forward primers and a C-beta reverse primer, the first two PCR rounds were run for approximately 10 cycles each. TCRdb re-called the multiplex PCR reads with MiXCR, one entry per CDR3 protein. The sample includes under 150,000 distinct CDR3 sequences, under 70% seen only once; the top ten take roughly 8.1%.

The sample comprised tumor-adjacent normal liver tissue. The chain carries TRBV19 and TRBJ1-5; weak D call: TRBD1 (5 bases). This clonotype was obtained from a woman aged 55-70 years with primary liver carcinoma and hepatitis B virus infection. Here the CDR3 reads CASKGAGTEYQPQHF. The CDR3 coding sequence is TGTGCCAGTAAAGGGGCCGGGACCGAATATCAGCCCCAGCATTTT.